The rows below give T cell receptor beta chains drawn from one sample of a study of identical twins. Each CDR3 protein is one row after TCRdb ran MiXCR on the 5' RACE reads. The sample shows 1.5 million to 2 million distinct CDR3 sequences, more than 30% of them seen only once. Sequencing was performed on cord blood. The receptors originated from a newborn girl in good health. Both conserved end residues are part of each CDR3. D genes are given only for firm matches. The listing skips clone size in some rows; elsewhere it reads once, few, many or a size class.

D | J | length | size | V | DNA | CDR3
- | TRBJ2-3 | 16 | - | TRBV7-9 | TGTGCCAGCAGCTTAGGGACCGGGGTTCGGTCAGATACGCAGTATTTT | CASSLGTGVRSDTQYF
TRBD2 | TRBJ2-2 | 17 | - | TRBV4-1 | TGCGCCAGCAGCCAAGATCATAGGACTAGCGGGGCCGGGGAGCTGTTTTTT | CASSQDHRTSGAGELFF
- | TRBJ1-5 | 13 | - | TRBV10-3 | TGTGCCATCGGTGAGGGAACGGATCAGCCCCAGCATTTT | CAIGEGTDQPQHF
- | TRBJ1-1 | 13 | - | TRBV13 | TGTGCCAGCAAGGTCCCGGGGGGCACTGAAGCTTTCTTT | CASKVPGGTEAFF
- | TRBJ2-7 | 16 | - | TRBV4-2 | TGTGCCAGCAGCCAAGATTATATGAGCGGATCCTACGAGCAGTACTTC | CASSQDYMSGSYEQYF
- | TRBJ2-1 | 18 | - | TRBV15 | TGTGCCACCAGCAGATCCGACAAAAGCGGCGCCGCTTACAATGAGCAGTTCTTC | CATSRSDKSGAAYNEQFF
- | TRBJ1-3 | 15 | - | TRBV12-3/TRBV12-4 | TGTGCCAGCAGCATTGTGGCAGGGAGAGGAAACACCATATATTTT | CASSIVAGRGNTIYF
TRBD2 | TRBJ2-1 | 17 | few | TRBV4-1 | TGCGCCAGCAGCCAAGTTGTCGGGGGGGCCTTTGGCAATGAGCAGTTCTTC | CASSQVVGGAFGNEQFF
TRBD1 | TRBJ1-6 | 14 | - | TRBV27 | TGTGCCAGCAGTTTTACGACAGGGGATTCACCCCTCCACTTT | CASSFTTGDSPLHF
- | TRBJ1-5 | 15 | - | TRBV20-1 | TGCAGTGCTAGTTCGGGGGGCCGGGTCGATCAGCCCCAGCATTTT | CSASSGGRVDQPQHF
TRBD2 | TRBJ2-1 | 21 | - | TRBV20-1 | TGCAGTGCTAGTTCCTACCTCGTGGCCGCCGGCGGGAGGGCCTCCTACAATGAGCAGTTCTTC | CSASSYLVAAGGRASYNEQFF
- | TRBJ2-5 | 14 | few | TRBV6-2/TRBV6-3 | TGTGCCAGTAGTTACTCGTCTATCCAAGAGACCCAGTACTTC | CASSYSSIQETQYF
- | TRBJ1-5 | 13 | - | TRBV4-1 | TGCGCCAGCAGCATTCCGTTCGGGCAGCCCCAGCATTTT | CASSIPFGQPQHF
TRBD2 | TRBJ2-1 | 14 | - | TRBV19 | TGTGCCAGTAGTATCGGACTAGCGTTGGATGAGCAGTTCTTC | CASSIGLALDEQFF
TRBD2 | TRBJ2-5 | 13 | few | TRBV20-1 | TGCAGTGCCGCGGGACTAGTCAGGAAGACCCAGTACTTC | CSAAGLVRKTQYF
TRBD2 | TRBJ2-1 | 13 | - | TRBV5-1 | TGCGCCAGCAGCTTTGAGCGGGGGCGAGAGCAGTTCTTC | CASSFERGREQFF
- | TRBJ2-7 | 15 | - | TRBV6-1 | TGTGCCAGCAGTGAAGCGCCGTCGGGAGCCTACGAGCAGTACTTC | CASSEAPSGAYEQYF
TRBD2 | TRBJ2-1 | 17 | once | TRBV5-1 | TGCGCCAGCAGCTCAACCGCAACTAGCGGAAGAGCTAATGAGCAGTTCTTC | CASSSTATSGRANEQFF
- | TRBJ2-2 | 19 | - | TRBV5-1 | TGCGCCAGCAGCTTCTCGGGCCCTAACCCCTGGAAGTACACCGGGGAGCTGTTTTTT | CASSFSGPNPWKYTGELFF
- | TRBJ2-1 | 14 | - | TRBV6-5 | TGTGCCAGCGCACAAAAACCAGTCGCGAATGAGCAGTTCTTC | CASAQKPVANEQFF
- | TRBJ1-1 | 13 | few | TRBV29-1 | TGCAGCGTCACATCGACAGCGAACACTGAAGCTTTCTTT | CSVTSTANTEAFF
TRBD1 | TRBJ2-1 | 15 | few | TRBV7-2 | TGTGCCAGCAGCCCCCGGGACAGGTACTACAATGAGCAGTTCTTC | CASSPRDRYYNEQFF
- | TRBJ2-7 | 15 | - | TRBV7-6 | TGTGCCAGCAGCTTAGTCCAGGGGTGGATGGACGAGCAGTACTTC | CASSLVQGWMDEQYF
- | TRBJ1-6 | 11 | - | TRBV28 | TGTGCCAGCAGGGAGGACTCACCCCTCCACTTT | CASREDSPLHF
- | TRBJ2-3 | 13 | - | TRBV20-1 | TGCAGTGCTAATAGCGGTTACACAGATGCGCAGTATTTT | CSANSGYTDAQYF
TRBD2 | TRBJ2-3 | 15 | few | TRBV4-1 | TGCGCCAGCAGCCAAGAGGGGGGGAAGGCAGATACGCAGTATTTT | CASSQEGGKADTQYF
TRBD1 | TRBJ1-1 | 20 | - | TRBV20-1 | TGCAGTGCTAGAGCCCCCCCCAGACAGGGGGCGAAGTGGACCTTTACTGAAGCTTTCTTT | CSARAPPRQGAKWTFTEAFF
TRBD1 | TRBJ2-1 | 15 | - | TRBV7-9 | TGTGCCAGCAGCTTATACAGGGGTCATTACAATGAGCAGTTCTTC | CASSLYRGHYNEQFF
- | TRBJ1-5 | 15 | many | TRBV10-3 | TGTGCCATCAGTGAGCGGGCAGGGATGAATCAGCCCCAGCATTTT | CAISERAGMNQPQHF
TRBD2 | TRBJ2-3 | 14 | - | TRBV20-1 | TGCAGTGCCACTCAAGCGGGAAGCACAGATACGCAGTATTTT | CSATQAGSTDTQYF
- | TRBJ2-5 | 14 | few | TRBV5-1 | TGCGCCAGCAGCTTCTCCCGGGGACAAGAGACCCAGTACTTC | CASSFSRGQETQYF
TRBD1 | TRBJ1-4 | 16 | - | TRBV7-8 | TGTGCCAGCAGCCAGGACAGGGCGGGGAGACGGGGAAAACTGTTTTTT | CASSQDRAGRRGKLFF
TRBD1 | TRBJ2-5 | 17 | few | TRBV10-3 | TGTGCCATCAGTGACTCGTTGGACAGGGAATTGCAAGAGACCCAGTACTTC | CAISDSLDRELQETQYF
- | TRBJ1-3 | 13 | - | TRBV20-1 | TGCAGTGCCGCACCCACAGGGACTTTCACCATATATTTT | CSAAPTGTFTIYF
- | TRBJ2-2 | 15 | - | TRBV20-1 | TGCAGTGCTAGAACAGGGTGGCGGAACACCGGGGAGCTGTTTTTT | CSARTGWRNTGELFF
- | TRBJ1-2 | 12 | - | TRBV30 | TGTGCCTGGAGTGTACAGCTTGATGGCTACACCTTC | CAWSVQLDGYTF
- | TRBJ2-2 | 15 | - | TRBV12-3/TRBV12-4 | TGTGCCAGCAGTTGGGGGAGCGTGGGGCACGGGGAGCTGTTTTTT | CASSWGSVGHGELFF
TRBD2 | TRBJ2-7 | 14 | few | TRBV10-3 | TGTGCCATCAGTGAGTCGCGGGAGGGCTACGAGCAGTACTTC | CAISESREGYEQYF
- | TRBJ2-2 | 14 | - | TRBV29-1 | TGCAGCGCCCGACCGAGGCCAAACACCGGGGAGCTGTTTTTT | CSARPRPNTGELFF
- | TRBJ1-2 | 13 | few | TRBV29-1 | TGCAGCGTTGAGGGCAGGGAGGGAGGAGGCTACACCTTC | CSVEGREGGGYTF
TRBD1 | TRBJ1-5 | 17 | few | TRBV20-1 | TGCAGTGCTAGAGATCGACTAAACAGGGGGGGCAATCAGCCCCAGCATTTT | CSARDRLNRGGNQPQHF
- | TRBJ2-7 | 14 | - | TRBV6-5 | TGTGCCAGCAACCCCGACAGGCCCCCCTACGAGCAGTACTTC | CASNPDRPPYEQYF
- | TRBJ2-3 | 17 | - | TRBV4-2 | TGTGCCAGCAGCCCTTTAGCACAGGGACGTTGTACAGATACGCAGTATTTT | CASSPLAQGRCTDTQYF
TRBD2 | TRBJ2-1 | 15 | - | TRBV5-1 | TGCGCCAGCAGCTTCGCTAGCGGGGACCCCCGTGAGCAGTTCTTC | CASSFASGDPREQFF
- | TRBJ2-7 | 15 | - | TRBV28 | TGTGCCAGCAGTTTACCCCCGGCAGGGGCCTACGAGCAGTACTTC | CASSLPPAGAYEQYF
- | TRBJ2-2 | 15 | - | TRBV6-6 | TGTGCCAGCAGTTACGCAGGCCCTAACACCGGGGAGCTGTTTTTT | CASSYAGPNTGELFF
TRBD1 | TRBJ1-1 | 15 | - | TRBV20-1 | TGCAGTGCTGGGGACAGGGGGCGTTTGGGGACTGAAGCTTTCTTT | CSAGDRGRLGTEAFF